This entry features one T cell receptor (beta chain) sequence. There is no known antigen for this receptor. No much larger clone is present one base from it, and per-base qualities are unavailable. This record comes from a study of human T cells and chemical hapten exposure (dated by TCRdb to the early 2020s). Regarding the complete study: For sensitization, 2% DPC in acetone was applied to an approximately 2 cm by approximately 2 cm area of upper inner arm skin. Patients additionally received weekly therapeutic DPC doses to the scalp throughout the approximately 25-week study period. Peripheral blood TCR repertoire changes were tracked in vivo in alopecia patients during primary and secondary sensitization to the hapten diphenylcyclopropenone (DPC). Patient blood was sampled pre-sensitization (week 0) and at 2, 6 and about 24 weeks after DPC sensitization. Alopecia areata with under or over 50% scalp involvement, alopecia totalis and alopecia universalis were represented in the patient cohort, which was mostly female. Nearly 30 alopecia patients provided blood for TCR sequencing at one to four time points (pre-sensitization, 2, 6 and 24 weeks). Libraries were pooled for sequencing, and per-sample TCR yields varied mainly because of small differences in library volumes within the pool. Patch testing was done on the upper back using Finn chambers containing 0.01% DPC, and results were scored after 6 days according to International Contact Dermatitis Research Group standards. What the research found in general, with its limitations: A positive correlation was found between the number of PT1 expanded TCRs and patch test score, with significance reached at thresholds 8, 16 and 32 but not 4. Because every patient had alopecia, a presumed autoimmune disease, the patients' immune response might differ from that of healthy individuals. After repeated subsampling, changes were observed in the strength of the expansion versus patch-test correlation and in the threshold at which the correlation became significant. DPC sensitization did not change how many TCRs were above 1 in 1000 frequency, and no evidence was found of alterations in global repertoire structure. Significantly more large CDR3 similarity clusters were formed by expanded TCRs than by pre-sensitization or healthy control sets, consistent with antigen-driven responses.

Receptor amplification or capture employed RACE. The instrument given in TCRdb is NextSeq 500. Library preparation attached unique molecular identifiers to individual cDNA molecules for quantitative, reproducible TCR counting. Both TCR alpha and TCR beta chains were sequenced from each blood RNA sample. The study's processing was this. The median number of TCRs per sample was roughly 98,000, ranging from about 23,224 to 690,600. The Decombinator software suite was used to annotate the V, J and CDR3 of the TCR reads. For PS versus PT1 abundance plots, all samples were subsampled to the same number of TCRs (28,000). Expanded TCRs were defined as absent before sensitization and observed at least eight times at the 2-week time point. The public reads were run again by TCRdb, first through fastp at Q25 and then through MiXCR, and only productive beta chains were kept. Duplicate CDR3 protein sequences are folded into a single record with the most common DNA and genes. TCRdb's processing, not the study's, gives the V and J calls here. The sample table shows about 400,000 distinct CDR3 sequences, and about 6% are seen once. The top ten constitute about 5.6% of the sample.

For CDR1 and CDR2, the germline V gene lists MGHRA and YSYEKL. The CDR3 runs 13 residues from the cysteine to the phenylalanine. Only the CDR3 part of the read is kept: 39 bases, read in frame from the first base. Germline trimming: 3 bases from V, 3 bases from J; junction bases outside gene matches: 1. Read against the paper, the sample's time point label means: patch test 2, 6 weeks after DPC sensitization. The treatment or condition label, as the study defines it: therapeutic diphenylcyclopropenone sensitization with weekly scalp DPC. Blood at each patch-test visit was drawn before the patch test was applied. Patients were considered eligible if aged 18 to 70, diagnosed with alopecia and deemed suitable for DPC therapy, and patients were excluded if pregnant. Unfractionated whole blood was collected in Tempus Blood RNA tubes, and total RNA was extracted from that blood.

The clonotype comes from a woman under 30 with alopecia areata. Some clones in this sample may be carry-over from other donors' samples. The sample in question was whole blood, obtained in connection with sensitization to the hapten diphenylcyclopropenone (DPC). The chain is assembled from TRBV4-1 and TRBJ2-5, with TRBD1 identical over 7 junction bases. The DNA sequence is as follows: TGCGCCAGCAGCCATGACAGGGAAGAGACCCAGTACTTC. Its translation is CASSHDREETQYF.